Listed here is a single T cell receptor (beta chain). In this sample, this clone turned up a few times. Its binding antigen is unknown. No base quality values were provided; no much bigger clone lies one nucleotide off. The CDR3 measures 14 amino acids from cysteine to phenylalanine. The only DNA kept is the CDR3, 42 bases in frame from the first base. The germline V gene (reference sequence) specifies LNHDA as CDR1 and SQIVND as CDR2. V is clipped by 5 bases and J by 6 bases, and the sequence between their germline boundaries is 13 bases long. From each donor, a single peripheral blood sample of about 116 mL on average was drawn into heparinised tubes. A BD FACSAria II was used to sort naive, central memory, regulatory and stem cell-like memory CD4+ T cells with a panel that included CD45RO, CCR7, CD25, CD127, CD95 and CD27. Purity was above 95% for every sorted population. Right away, PBMCs were isolated by Lymphoprep density gradient centrifugation and were stained directly, with no culture step. Samples were stained and sorted in pairs, with one healthy donor and one patient per experiment, so that batch effects were minimized.

This sample was included in a study of beta chain features in type 1 diabetes (dated 2018 in TCRdb). Background for the entire study: Mean age, gender distribution, total cell number and subset yield were not different between patients and healthy donors. The study compared TCRB repertoires of sorted circulating CD4+ T cell subsets between recently diagnosed type 1 diabetes patients and matched healthy donors. A total of roughly 98,000,000 sorted cells were examined across all samples, and a strong correlation was observed between cell number per subset and RNA yield. Regulatory and stem cell-like memory subsets were isolated from only 8 patients and roughly eight healthy donors, whereas naive and central memory subsets came from all 30 or so donors. The investigation overall reported the following: Naive, central memory and regulatory TCRB repertoires appeared to be more similar among patients than among healthy donors. Because the HLA sub-analyses included only small numbers of individuals, any influence of HLA type on TCRB rearrangement was left unresolved. In all four CD4+ subsets, TCRB CDR3 length was moderately but significantly shorter in type 1 diabetes patients. Because cDNA rather than genomic DNA was sequenced, highly expressing activated cells could have been over-represented, although no difference in activation and CD3 levels was found between groups. Patients with type 1 diabetes made fewer insertions and deleted more nucleotides at VDJ recombination sites, implying thymic rearrangement abnormalities. PCR might favor shorter templates, but patient and control samples were amplified and corrected together, so any skew would affect both groups equally.

The entire amount of isolated RNA was reverse transcribed using the High Capacity cDNA Reverse Transcription Kit, so the sequenced TCRB transcripts were expressed ones. Naive, central memory and regulatory T cell samples underwent deep immunoSEQ sequencing, averaging about 3.57 million total reads per sample. Sorted cells were lysed in RLT buffer, and RNA was extracted using DNase-treated RNeasy Micro or Mini kits according to cell number. To prevent cross-contamination, every cell subset was processed on its own, while patient and healthy donor samples were processed together. The immunoSEQ multiplex PCR was used to amplify TCRB sequences from cDNA, generating 87-bp fragments that spanned the CDR3 region. Sequencing of the amplicons was performed on the Illumina HiSeq platform. Under the source paper's analysis protocol: Synthetic template baselines were used to correct PCR bias computationally, reads within Hamming distance 2 were collapsed together, and singletons that could not be merged were discarded. Reads were aligned to IMGT to assign V, D and J genes, CDR3 length, and insertions or deletions at six rearrangement sites. Within each subset, clonotype counts were normalized to the number of sorted cells before true diversity and Gini coefficients were calculated with the tcR R package. The overlap coefficient, calculated on TCRB nucleotide sequences, was used to quantify repertoire sharing. As a proxy for the pre-selection repertoire, out-of-frame TCRB sequences from naive cells were analyzed. TCRdb's version of the immuneACCESS table is confined to in-frame rearrangements and falls short of the full clone set. An unresolved V gene accounts for under half of the shortfall where checked; the remainder is of unknown origin. The V and J calls and clone size were taken over from that table, and D and trimming were inferred from the DNA. The sample includes a few hundred thousand clones, with roughly 13% observed a single time. Together, the top ten hold around 0.0099% of the sample.

This sequence originates from a woman aged 18-29 years with type 1 diabetes. Sequencing input: naive CD4+ T cells from blood. The sample's cell subset or site label, decoded: true naive CD4+ T cells. The chain is assembled from TRBV19 and TRBJ2-2; perhaps TRBD2 is the D gene, with 6 bases matching. CDR3 loop: CASSSEGPAGELFF. In nucleotide form, the sequence is TGTGCCAGTAGTTCGGAGGGGCCGGCCGGGGAGCTGTTTTTT.